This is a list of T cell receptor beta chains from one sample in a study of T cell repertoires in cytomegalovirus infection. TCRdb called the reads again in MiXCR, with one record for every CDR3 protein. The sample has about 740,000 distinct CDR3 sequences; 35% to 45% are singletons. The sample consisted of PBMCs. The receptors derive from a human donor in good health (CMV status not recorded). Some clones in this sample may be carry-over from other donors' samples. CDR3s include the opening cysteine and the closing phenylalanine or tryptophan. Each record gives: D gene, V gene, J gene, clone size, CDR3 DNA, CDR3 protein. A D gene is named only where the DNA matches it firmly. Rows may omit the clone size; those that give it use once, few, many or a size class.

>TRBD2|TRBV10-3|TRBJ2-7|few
TGTGCCATCACGGCCCGGGACCCCGGGGACTACGGCGCCTACGAGCAGTACTTC
CAITARDPGDYGAYEQYF
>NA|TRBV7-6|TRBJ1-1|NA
TGTGCCAGCAGCGTTAAGAGTGGGTCAGGCCTGAACACTGAAGCTTTCTTT
CASSVKSGSGLNTEAFF
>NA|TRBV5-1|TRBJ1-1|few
TGCGCCAGCGGTGCCGGGGGGGCCGAGACGCGCACTGAAGCTTTCTTT
CASGAGGAETRTEAFF
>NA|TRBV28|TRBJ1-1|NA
TGTGCCAGCAGCGAAACCGACAGTTACACTGAAGCTTTCTTT
CASSETDSYTEAFF
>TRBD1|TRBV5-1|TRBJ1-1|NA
TGCGCCAGCAGCTTGTCTATAGGACAGGGAGGTGAAGCTTTCTTT
CASSLSIGQGGEAFF
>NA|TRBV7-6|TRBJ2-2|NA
TGTGCCAGCAGCTTATCTCCTATCGGGGAGCTGTTTTTT
CASSLSPIGELFF
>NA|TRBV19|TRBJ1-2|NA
TGTGCCAGTAGTCTTTGGGCAGGGGAGCACTATGGCTACACCTTC
CASSLWAGEHYGYTF
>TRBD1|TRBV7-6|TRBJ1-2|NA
TGTGCCAGCAGCTTAGCGCGGACAGGGGAGGGCTACACCTTC
CASSLARTGEGYTF
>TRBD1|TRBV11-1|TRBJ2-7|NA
TGTGCCAGCAGCAAGGAATTCAGGGGGTACCCCTACGAGCAGTACTTC
CASSKEFRGYPYEQYF
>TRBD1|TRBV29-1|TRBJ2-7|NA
TGCAGCGTTGCGGACAGGAAAGGGGCCTACGAGCAGTACTTC
CSVADRKGAYEQYF
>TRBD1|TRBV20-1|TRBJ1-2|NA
TGCAGTGCTCGACCCGGGACAGGGGGCCGCCAACTCTATGGCTACACCTTC
CSARPGTGGRQLYGYTF
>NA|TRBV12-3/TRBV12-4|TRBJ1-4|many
TGTGCCAGCAGCCTACAGGGAAAAAAAGGAGAAAAACTGTTTTTT
CASSLQGKKGEKLFF
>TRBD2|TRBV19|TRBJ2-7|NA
TGTGCCAGTAGTAAATTAGCGGGGCGCTACGAGCAGTACTTC
CASSKLAGRYEQYF
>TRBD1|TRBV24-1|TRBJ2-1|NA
TGTGCCACCAGTGGCCTGGGACAGGGAGGATCCAGTGAGCAGTTCTTC
CATSGLGQGGSSEQFF
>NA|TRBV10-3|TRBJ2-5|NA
TGTGCCATCAGTGAAGGGGGTGGGGACCCCAAAGAGACCCAGTACTTC
CAISEGGGDPKETQYF
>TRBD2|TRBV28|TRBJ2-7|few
TGTGCCAGTCTGGGCCACCGGGGAGGGAGCTACGAGCAGTACTTC
CASLGHRGGSYEQYF
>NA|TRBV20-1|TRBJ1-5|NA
TGCAGTGCTACAAGGGATCAGCCCCAGCATTTT
CSATRDQPQHF
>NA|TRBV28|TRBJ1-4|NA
TGTGCCAGCAGTCCCGGGGGGGCAACTAATGAAAAACTGTTTTTT
CASSPGGATNEKLFF
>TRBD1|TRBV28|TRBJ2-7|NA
TGTGCCAGCAGTCTGGTAACAGGGGTGAGGTACGAGCAGTACTTC
CASSLVTGVRYEQYF
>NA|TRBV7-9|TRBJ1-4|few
TGTGCCAGCAGCGCACAAAGGACGGCTAATGAAAAACTGTTTTTT
CASSAQRTANEKLFF
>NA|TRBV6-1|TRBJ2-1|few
TGTGCCAGCAGTGAAAGTAGGCTCGGCAGGCCGTACAATGAGCAGTTCTTC
CASSESRLGRPYNEQFF
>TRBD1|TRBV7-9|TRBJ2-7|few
TGTGCCAGCAGCTCCTTTCCGACAGGGCCGCGATCCTACGAGCAGTACTTC
CASSSFPTGPRSYEQYF
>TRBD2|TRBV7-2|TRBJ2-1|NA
TGTGCCAGCAGTAGCGGGAGGGCCTATGAGCAGTTCTTC
CASSSGRAYEQFF
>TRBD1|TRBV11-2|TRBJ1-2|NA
TGTGCCAGCAGCCGGGACAGGGATCGCTACACCTTC
CASSRDRDRYTF
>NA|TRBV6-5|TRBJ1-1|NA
TGTGCCAGCAGTTACTCAATTGGGGCGCCAGCTTTCTTT
CASSYSIGAPAFF
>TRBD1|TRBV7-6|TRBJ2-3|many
TGTGCCAGCAGCTTGGGACAGATTAGCACAGATACGCAGTATTTT
CASSLGQISTDTQYF
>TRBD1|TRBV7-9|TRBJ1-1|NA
TGTGCCAGCAGCCAAAACCCCGGGACAGGGAGTACTCAAGCTTTCTTT
CASSQNPGTGSTQAFF
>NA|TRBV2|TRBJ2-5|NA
TGTGCCAGCACGGTGGCCTCTAGTTCCTTGAACCAGTACTTC
CASTVASSSLNQYF
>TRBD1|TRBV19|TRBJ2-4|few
TGTGCCAGTAGTTCCCGACAGGGGGAGGACATTCAGTACTTC
CASSSRQGEDIQYF
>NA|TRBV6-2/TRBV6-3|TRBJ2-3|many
TGTGCCAGCAGTTTAGGACTGAACACAGATACGCAGTATTTT
CASSLGLNTDTQYF
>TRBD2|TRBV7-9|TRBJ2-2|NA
TGTGCCACTACTTCCCGGGAGGCGAACACCGGGGAGCTGTTTTTT
CATTSREANTGELFF
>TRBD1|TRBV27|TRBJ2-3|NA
TGTGCCAGCAGCACGCGGGACAGGGGGAAGGGGAGGACAGATACGCAGTATTTT
CASSTRDRGKGRTDTQYF
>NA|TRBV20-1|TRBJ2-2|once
TGCAGTGCTAGAGATTGGAGTGTAACCGGGGAGCTGTTTTTT
CSARDWSVTGELFF
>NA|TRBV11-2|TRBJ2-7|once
TGTGCCAGCAGCTTAGGGGCCGGTGATCTGAGCGAGAAGTACTTC
CASSLGAGDLSEKYF
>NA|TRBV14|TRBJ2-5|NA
TGTGCCAGCAGCCCGGGAGAAGGTCTTCGAGGGGAGACCCAGTACTTC
CASSPGEGLRGETQYF
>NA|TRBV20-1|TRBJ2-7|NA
TGCAGTGCTAGCCGTAGCGGAAGACCTAACATAGAGCAGTACTTC
CSASRSGRPNIEQYF
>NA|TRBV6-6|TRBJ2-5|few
TGTGCCAGCAGTCCCCATGAGACCCAGTACTTC
CASSPHETQYF
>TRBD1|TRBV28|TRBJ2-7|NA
TGTGCCAGCACGATTCGCTACAGGGGCAACGAGCAGTACTTC
CASTIRYRGNEQYF
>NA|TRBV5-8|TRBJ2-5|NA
TGTGCCAGCAGTGTGGGGTCCAGGGGCTGGGAGACCCAGTACTTC
CASSVGSRGWETQYF
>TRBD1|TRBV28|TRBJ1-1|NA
TGTGCCAGCAGCGCCCTCGGGACAGTAGGGACTGAAGCTTTCTTT
CASSALGTVGTEAFF